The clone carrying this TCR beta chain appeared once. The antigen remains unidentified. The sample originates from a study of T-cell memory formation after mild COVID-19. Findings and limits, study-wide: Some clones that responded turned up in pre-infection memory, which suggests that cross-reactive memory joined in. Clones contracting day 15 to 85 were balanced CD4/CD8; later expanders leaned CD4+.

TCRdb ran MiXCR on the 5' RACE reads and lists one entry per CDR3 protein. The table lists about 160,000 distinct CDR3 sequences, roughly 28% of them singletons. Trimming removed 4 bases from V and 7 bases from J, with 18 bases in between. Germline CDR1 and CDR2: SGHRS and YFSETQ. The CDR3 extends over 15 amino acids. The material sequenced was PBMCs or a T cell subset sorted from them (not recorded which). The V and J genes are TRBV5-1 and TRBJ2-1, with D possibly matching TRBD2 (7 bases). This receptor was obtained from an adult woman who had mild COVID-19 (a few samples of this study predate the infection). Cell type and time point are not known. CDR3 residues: CASSDGRQGINEQFF. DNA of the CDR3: TGCGCCAGCAGCGACGGGAGGCAGGGGATAAATGAGCAGTTCTTC.